This entry concerns a single T cell receptor (beta chain). Original processing notes: Quantification of nucleated cells was approximated via reference gene primer amplification. Measured with immunoSEQ multiplex PCR; TCRdb has only the in-frame clones, and not every one. V and J calls and clone size come straight from that table; D and trimming were deduced from the DNA. The top ten hold under 2% of the sample, which has about 180,000 clones, roughly 87% seen once. These data come from a study of blood T cell repertoires in COVID-19. Study as a whole: The study drew acute and convalescent COVID-19 samples from the United States, Italy and Spain. T cells, B-cell-depleted T cells, or PBMCs provided the cDNA or gDNA that served as material.

The length of the CDR3 is 15 residues. Trimming took off 3 bases at V and 2 bases at J, with 11 bases between the two ends. Germline V gene data show CDR1 as KGHSH and CDR2 as LQKENI. The source material was peripheral blood. The sequence was collected from a man younger than 35 who had recovered from COVID-19. The chain combines TRBV18 with TRBJ1-3; a weak D match, TRBD1 (6 bases). The CDR3 DNA is TGTGCCAGCTCACCCACAGGGTTTACTGGAAACACCATATATTTT. It encodes CASSPTGFTGNTIYF.